One T cell receptor beta chain is described in this entry. This CDR3 has 12 residues. Trimming cost V 4 bases and J 6 bases, with 8 bases left between them. Germline-derived CDR1 and CDR2 are SGDLS and YYNGEE. Naive CD8 cells, CD45RO-negative and positively selected for CCR7, excluded terminally differentiated effector memory CD45RA+ cells. The data are from a study of shared clonotypes between healthy human individuals. Generated by immunoSEQ multiplex PCR, the TCRdb table keeps only in-frame clones and is missing some. Among about 580,000 clones, roughly 98% were seen once, and the ten largest hold 0.3%.

The sequence was collected from a man aged 30 to 45 in good health. Source material: naive CD8+ T cells sorted from blood. The rearrangement joins TRBV9 to TRBJ1-5, with TRBD1 as a possible D gene (5 bases). CDR3 in amino acids: CASSLGGQPQHF. CDR3 bases: TGTGCCAGCAGCCTGGGGGGTCAGCCCCAGCATTTT.